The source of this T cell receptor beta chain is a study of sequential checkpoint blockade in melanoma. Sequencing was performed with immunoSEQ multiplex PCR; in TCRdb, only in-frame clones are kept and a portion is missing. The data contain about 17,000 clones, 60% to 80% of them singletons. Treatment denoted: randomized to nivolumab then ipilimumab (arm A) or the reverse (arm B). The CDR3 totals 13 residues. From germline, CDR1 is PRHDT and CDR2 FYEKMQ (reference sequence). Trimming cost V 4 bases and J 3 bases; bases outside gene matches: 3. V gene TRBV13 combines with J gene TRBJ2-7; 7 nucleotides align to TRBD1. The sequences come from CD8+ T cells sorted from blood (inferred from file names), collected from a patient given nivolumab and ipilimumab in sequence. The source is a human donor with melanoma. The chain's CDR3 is CASSSGQSYEQYF. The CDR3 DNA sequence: TGTGCCAGCAGCTCGGGACAGAGCTACGAGCAGTACTTC.